This TCR beta chain is from a study of T cells in Graves' hyperthyroidism and ophthalmopathy. Study-wide points: Also found in blood were most expanded thyroid clonotypes above 0.001. Separation of ophthalmopathy from stable hyperthyroidism was achieved by a 13 V-J model.

Concerning this clonotype itself: Its antigen is currently unknown.

Absence of ophthalmopathy progression within 18 months defined stable Graves' hyperthyroidism. The study based diagnoses on clinical symptoms, serum thyroxine and TRAb, thyroid ultrasound and orbital computed tomography. Amplified TCR beta CDR3 regions came from RNA transcripts. First-round RT-PCR with HTBI primers amplified the TCR CDR3 region. TCRdb reanalysed the multiplex PCR reads using MiXCR and keeps one entry per CDR3 protein. There are approximately 560,000 distinct CDR3 sequences in the sample; roughly 50% occur only once, and 8.2% lies in the top ten. Germline V lookup: CDR1 SGHVS, CDR2 FQNEAQ. The V gene lost 6 bases and the J gene lost 0 bases, with 12 bases spanning the gap. CDR3 size: 15 residues.

The sample comprised peripheral blood or thyroid tissue (not recorded which). The chain combines TRBV7-8 with TRBJ1-5, with D possibly TRBD1 on 6 matching bases. This clonotype was sampled from a woman aged 18-30 years with Graves' hyperthyroidism. CDR3 coding DNA: TGTGCCAGCAGGACGGGGGGACATAGCAATCAGCCCCAGCATTTT. It yields the protein CASRTGGHSNQPQHF.